This entry lists 2 T cell receptor beta chains sequenced from one sample in a study of CD8+CD57+ T cells in acquired aplastic anemia. The template used for profiling TCR beta VDJ and CDR3 was genomic DNA. TCRdb reprocessed the reads with MiXCR, giving one entry per CDR3 protein. The sample yields 180,000 or so distinct CDR3 sequences, 50% to 65% seen once. Before being chosen for sequencing, patients had shown CD8+CD57+ cell expansion by flow cytometry. Input material: sorted CD4+, CD8+, or CD8+CD57+ T cells (not recorded which) from PBMCs. The source is a human donor with aplastic anemia.

The chain carries TRBV7-3 and TRBJ2-1; D not resolved. Trimming removed 3 bases from V and 3 bases from J, with 9 bases in between. Germline V gene sequence: CDR1 SGHTA, CDR2 FQGTGA. There are 14 residues in the CDR3. The CDR3 DNA is TGTGCCAGCAGCTTGCCCCAGCTCTACAATGAGCAGTTCTTC. It translates to CASSLPQLYNEQFF. The variable domain in full, completed from reference TRBV7-3 and TRBJ2-1, reads GAGVSQTPSNKVTEKGKYVELRCDPISGHTALYWYRQSLGQGPEFLIYFQGTGAADDSGLPNDRFFAVRPEGSVSTLKIQRTERGDSAVYLCASSLPQLYNEQFFGPGTRLTVL.

This rearrangement joins TRBV12-3 or TRBV12-4 to TRBJ2-3, with 10 bases lining up with TRBD1. The CDR3 length is 15 residues. V shed 4 bases and J 4 bases; nucleotides not matched to a gene: 5. CDR3 sequence: CASSSGQGVSDTQYF. CDR3 nucleotides: TGTGCCAGCAGTTCCGGACAGGGGGTGTCAGATACGCAGTATTTT.